These T cell receptor beta chains were read from a single sample in a study of cytomegalovirus exposure and HLA in healthy donors. Here immunoSEQ multiplex PCR was the method, and the copy in TCRdb shows in-frame clones only, minus some. This table has about 150,000 clones, about four fifths appearing once. Sequencing was carried out using PBMCs. The receptors here all came from a human donor in good health. Each CDR3 is given with its conserved first and last residue. D genes are given only for firm matches. Where a row states a size, it is once, few, many or the class of an expanded clone; other rows omit it.

>TRBV18|NA|TRBJ2-7|NA
CASSREGSSYEQYF
TGTGCCAGCTCACGAGAAGGGAGCTCCTACGAGCAGTACTTC
>TRBV7-9|NA|TRBJ2-7|once
CASSFDSSYEQYF
TGTGCCAGCAGCTTCGACAGCTCCTACGAGCAGTACTTC
>TRBV7-8|NA|TRBJ1-5|NA
CASSLGNRVGNQPQHF
TGTGCCAGCAGCTTAGGTAACAGGGTAGGAAATCAGCCCCAGCATTTT
>TRBV7-4|NA|TRBJ1-4|NA
CASSRRIYEKLFF
TGTGCCAGCAGCCGGAGGATTTATGAAAAACTGTTTTTT
>TRBV16|NA|TRBJ1-2|NA
CASSQVGADSYYGYTF
TGTGCCAGCAGCCAAGTAGGGGCTGACAGCTACTATGGCTACACCTTC
>TRBV5-4|NA|TRBJ2-3|NA
CACAQGFGTDTQYF
TGTGCCTGCGCCCAGGGATTTGGTACAGATACGCAGTATTTT
>TRBV11-2|NA|TRBJ2-7|NA
CASSFNGVAYEQYF
TGTGCCAGCAGCTTTAACGGGGTAGCCTACGAGCAGTACTTC
>TRBV29-1|TRBD2|TRBJ2-7|NA
CSVSLTSGGAFDEQYF
TGCAGCGTCAGCCTCACTAGCGGGGGGGCCTTTGACGAGCAGTACTTC
>TRBV7-2|TRBD2|TRBJ2-2|NA
CASSLMGTSGNTGELFF
TGTGCCAGCAGCTTAATGGGGACTAGCGGGAACACCGGGGAGCTGTTTTTT
>TRBV4-3|TRBD1|TRBJ1-3|NA
CASSQEWTGSGNTIYF
TGCGCCAGCAGCCAAGAATGGACAGGCTCTGGAAACACCATATATTTT
>TRBV14|TRBD2|TRBJ2-4|NA
CASSQDFLAGGKNIQYF
TGTGCCAGCAGCCAAGATTTCCTAGCGGGAGGTAAAAACATTCAGTACTTC
>TRBV7-2|NA|TRBJ1-2|NA
CASSLAGAGGYTF
TGTGCCAGCAGCTTAGCAGGGGCCGGCGGCTACACCTTC
>TRBV13|TRBD1|TRBJ1-4|NA
CASSLRTGVNEKLFF
TGTGCCAGCAGCCTAAGGACAGGGGTTAATGAAAAACTGTTTTTT
>TRBV2|TRBD2|TRBJ2-7|NA
CASRKGSGGVGEQYF
TGTGCCAGCAGGAAGGGTAGCGGGGGGGTAGGCGAGCAGTACTTC
>TRBV6-5|NA|TRBJ1-1|NA
CASSYFYTWNTEAFF
TGTGCCAGCAGTTACTTTTATACATGGAACACTGAAGCTTTCTTT
>TRBV10-3|TRBD1|TRBJ2-3|NA
CAISGYGQGSTDTQYF
TGTGCCATCAGTGGGTACGGACAGGGGAGCACAGATACGCAGTATTTT
>TRBV6-5|TRBD1|TRBJ2-3|NA
CASSRLQGARTQYF
TGTGCCAGCAGCCGACTTCAGGGGGCCCGTACGCAGTATTTT
>TRBV28|NA|TRBJ2-3|NA
CASSLAGFTDTQYF
TGTGCCAGCAGTTTAGCGGGGTTCACAGATACGCAGTATTTT
>TRBV18|NA|TRBJ2-7|NA
CASSPTDSREQYF
TGTGCCAGCTCACCGACGGACAGTCGCGAGCAGTACTTC
>TRBV5-1|NA|TRBJ1-2|NA
CASSLDYYGYTF
TGCGCCAGCAGCTTGGACTACTATGGCTACACCTTC
>TRBV10-3|NA|TRBJ1-1|NA
CAISEAIGRTNTEAFF
TGTGCCATCAGTGAGGCGATAGGGAGGACGAACACTGAAGCTTTCTTT
>TRBV21-1|NA|TRBJ1-2|NA
CASSERPRQGAQNYGYTF
TGTGCCAGCAGCGAGCGCCCGAGACAGGGGGCGCAAAACTATGGCTACACCTTC
>TRBV30|NA|TRBJ2-5|NA
CAWKKRIETQYF
TGTGCCTGGAAAAAGCGGATAGAGACCCAGTACTTC
>TRBV6-5|NA|TRBJ2-3|NA
CASRGFPSVTDTQYF
TGTGCCAGCAGAGGGTTTCCTAGCGTAACAGATACGCAGTATTTT
>TRBV6-5|TRBD1|TRBJ2-7|NA
CASSSKDRADSYEQYF
TGTGCCAGCAGTTCCAAAGACAGGGCCGACTCCTACGAGCAGTACTTC
>TRBV5-5|NA|TRBJ1-2|NA
CASSLDGQLANYGYTF
TGTGCCAGCAGCTTGGACGGACAGTTAGCTAACTATGGCTACACCTTC
>TRBV4-2|TRBD1|TRBJ2-2|NA
CASSQEVTGGMAGELFF
TGTGCCAGCAGCCAAGAAGTCACAGGGGGCATGGCCGGGGAGCTGTTTTTT
>TRBV30|TRBD1|TRBJ1-5|NA
CAWSVQGGPQPQHF
TGTGCCTGGAGTGTACAGGGGGGGCCCCAGCCCCAGCATTTT
>TRBV6-6|NA|TRBJ2-1|few
CASSYGAGEGNEQFF
TGTGCCAGCAGTTACGGGGCAGGGGAGGGCAATGAGCAGTTCTTC
>TRBV29-1|NA|TRBJ2-5|NA
CSVDDYTFGKTQYF
TGCAGCGTTGACGACTACACTTTTGGAAAGACCCAGTACTTC
>TRBV2|TRBD1|TRBJ1-1|NA
CASRRDRAVSTEAFF
TGTGCCAGCAGGAGGGACAGGGCGGTTTCGACTGAAGCTTTCTTT
>TRBV7-3|TRBD1|TRBJ1-2|NA
CASSPDRGNYGYTF
TGTGCCAGCAGCCCAGACAGGGGGAACTATGGCTACACCTTC
>TRBV6-5|NA|TRBJ1-2|NA
CASSLGQPNYGYTF
TGTGCCAGCAGTCTGGGCCAACCTAACTATGGCTACACCTTC
>TRBV10-3|TRBD2|TRBJ2-3|NA
CAIRIAGETDTQYF
TGTGCCATCAGGATAGCGGGAGAAACAGATACGCAGTATTTT
>TRBV19|NA|TRBJ1-1|NA
CASTTRSRTTYGTEAFF
TGTGCCAGTACCACCAGGTCACGGACAACCTACGGCACTGAAGCTTTCTTT
>TRBV27|NA|TRBJ2-3|few
CASSGPGGGGDTQYF
TGTGCCAGCAGCGGACCTGGCGGGGGCGGAGATACGCAGTATTTT
>TRBV6-5|NA|TRBJ2-7|NA
CASSYSRVGNEQYF
TGTGCCAGCAGTTACTCCAGGGTAGGGAACGAGCAGTACTTC
>TRBV11-1|TRBD2|TRBJ2-1|once
CASSSRRGVEQFF
TGTGCCAGCAGCTCCCGGCGGGGGGTCGAGCAGTTCTTC
>TRBV7-3|TRBD2|TRBJ2-2|NA
CASSLGFGGRGGELFF
TGTGCCAGCAGCTTAGGATTCGGCGGGAGGGGCGGGGAGCTGTTTTTT
>TRBV6-1|NA|TRBJ1-1|NA
CASSATRDSDTEAFF
TGTGCCAGCAGTGCTACCAGGGACTCGGACACTGAAGCTTTCTTT